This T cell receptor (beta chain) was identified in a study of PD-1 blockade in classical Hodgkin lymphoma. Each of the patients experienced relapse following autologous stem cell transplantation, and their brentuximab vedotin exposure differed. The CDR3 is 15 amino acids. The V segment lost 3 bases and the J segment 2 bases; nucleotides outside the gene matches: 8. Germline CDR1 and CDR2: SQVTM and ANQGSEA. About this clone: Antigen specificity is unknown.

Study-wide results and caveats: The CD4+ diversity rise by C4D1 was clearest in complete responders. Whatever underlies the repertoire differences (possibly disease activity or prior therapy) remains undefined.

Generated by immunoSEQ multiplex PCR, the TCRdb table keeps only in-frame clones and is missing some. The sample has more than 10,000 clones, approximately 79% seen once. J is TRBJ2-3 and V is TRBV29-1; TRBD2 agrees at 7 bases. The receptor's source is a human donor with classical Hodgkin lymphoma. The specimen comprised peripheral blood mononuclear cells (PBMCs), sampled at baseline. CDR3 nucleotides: TGCAGCGTTGACTTACTAGCGTCGACCACAGATACGCAGTATTTT. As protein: CSVDLLASTTDTQYF.